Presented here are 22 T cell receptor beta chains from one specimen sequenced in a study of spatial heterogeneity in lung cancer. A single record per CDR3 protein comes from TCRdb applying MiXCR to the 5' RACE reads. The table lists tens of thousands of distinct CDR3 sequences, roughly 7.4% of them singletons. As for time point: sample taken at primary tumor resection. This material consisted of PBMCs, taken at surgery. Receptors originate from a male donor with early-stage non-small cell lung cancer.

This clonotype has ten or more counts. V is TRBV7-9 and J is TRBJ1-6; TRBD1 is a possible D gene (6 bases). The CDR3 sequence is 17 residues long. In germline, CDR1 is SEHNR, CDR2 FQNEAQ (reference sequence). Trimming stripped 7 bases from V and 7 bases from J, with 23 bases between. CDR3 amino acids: CASTSHDWQGSNSPLHF. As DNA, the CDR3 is TGTGCCAGCACTTCCCACGATTGGCAGGGGAGCAATTCACCCCTCCACTTT.

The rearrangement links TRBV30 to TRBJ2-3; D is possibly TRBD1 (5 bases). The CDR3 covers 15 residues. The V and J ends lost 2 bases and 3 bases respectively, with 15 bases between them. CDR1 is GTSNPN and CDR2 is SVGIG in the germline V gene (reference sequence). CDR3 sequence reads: CAWSQGLLGTDTQYF. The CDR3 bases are TGTGCCTGGAGTCAGGGCTTGCTTGGGACAGATACGCAGTATTTT.

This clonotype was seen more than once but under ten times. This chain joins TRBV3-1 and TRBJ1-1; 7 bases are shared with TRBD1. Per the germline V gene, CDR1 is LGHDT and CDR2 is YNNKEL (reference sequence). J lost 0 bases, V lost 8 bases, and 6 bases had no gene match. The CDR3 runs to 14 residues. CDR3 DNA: TGTGCCAGCGGGGACAGAGTAATGAACACTGAAGCTTTCTTT. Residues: CASGDRVMNTEAFF.

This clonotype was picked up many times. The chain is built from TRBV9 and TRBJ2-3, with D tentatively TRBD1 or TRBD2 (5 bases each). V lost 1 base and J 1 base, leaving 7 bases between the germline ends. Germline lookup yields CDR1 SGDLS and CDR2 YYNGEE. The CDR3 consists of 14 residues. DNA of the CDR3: TGTGCCAGCAGCGTAAGGGGAGGCACAGATACGCAGTATTTT. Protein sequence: CASSVRGGTDTQYF.

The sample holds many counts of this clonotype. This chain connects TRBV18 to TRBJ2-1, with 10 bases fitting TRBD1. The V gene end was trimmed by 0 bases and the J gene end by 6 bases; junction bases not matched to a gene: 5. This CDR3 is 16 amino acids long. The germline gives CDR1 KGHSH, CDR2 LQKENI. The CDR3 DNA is TGTGCCAGCTCACCACCGGGACAGGGGTTTGGCAATGAGCAGTTCTTC. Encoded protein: CASSPPGQGFGNEQFF.

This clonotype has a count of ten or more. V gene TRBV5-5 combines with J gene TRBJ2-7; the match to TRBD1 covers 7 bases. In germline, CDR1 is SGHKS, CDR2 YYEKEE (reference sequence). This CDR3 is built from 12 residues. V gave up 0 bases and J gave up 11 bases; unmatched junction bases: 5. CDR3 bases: TGTGCCAGCAGCTTGGAGGGGGCACATAAGTACTTC. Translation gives CASSLEGAHKYF.

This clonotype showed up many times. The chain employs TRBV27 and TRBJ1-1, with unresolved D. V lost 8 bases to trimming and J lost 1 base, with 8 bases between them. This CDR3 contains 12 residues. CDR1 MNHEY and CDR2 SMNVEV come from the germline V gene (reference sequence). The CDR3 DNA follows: TGTGCCAGCGGACGGTGGAACACTGAAGCTTTCTTT. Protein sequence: CASGRWNTEAFF.

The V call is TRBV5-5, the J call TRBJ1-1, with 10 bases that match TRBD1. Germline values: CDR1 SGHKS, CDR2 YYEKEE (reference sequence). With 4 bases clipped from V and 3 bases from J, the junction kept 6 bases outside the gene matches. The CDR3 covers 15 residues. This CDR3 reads CASSERDRGYTEAFF. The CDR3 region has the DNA TGTGCCAGCAGCGAGAGGGACAGGGGATACACTGAAGCTTTCTTT.

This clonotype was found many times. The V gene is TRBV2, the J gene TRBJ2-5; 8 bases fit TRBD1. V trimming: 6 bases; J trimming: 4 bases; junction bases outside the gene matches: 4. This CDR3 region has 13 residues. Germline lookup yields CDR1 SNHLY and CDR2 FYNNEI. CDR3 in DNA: TGTGCCAGCAGACTCGACAGGGGAGAGACCCAGTACTTC. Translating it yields CASRLDRGETQYF.

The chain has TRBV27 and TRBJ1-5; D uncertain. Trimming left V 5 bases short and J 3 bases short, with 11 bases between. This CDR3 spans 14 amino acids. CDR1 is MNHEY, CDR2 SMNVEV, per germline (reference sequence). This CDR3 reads CASSQDRYNQPQHF. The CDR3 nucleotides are TGTGCCAGCAGTCAGGACCGATACAATCAGCCCCAGCATTTT.

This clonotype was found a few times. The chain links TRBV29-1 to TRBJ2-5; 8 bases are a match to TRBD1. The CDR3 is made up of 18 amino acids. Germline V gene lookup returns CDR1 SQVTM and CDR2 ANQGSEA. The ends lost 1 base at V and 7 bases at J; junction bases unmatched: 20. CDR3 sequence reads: CSVEARRDRYIFGGTQYF. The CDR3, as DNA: TGCAGCGTTGAAGCTCGGCGGGACAGGTATATCTTTGGAGGGACCCAGTACTTC.

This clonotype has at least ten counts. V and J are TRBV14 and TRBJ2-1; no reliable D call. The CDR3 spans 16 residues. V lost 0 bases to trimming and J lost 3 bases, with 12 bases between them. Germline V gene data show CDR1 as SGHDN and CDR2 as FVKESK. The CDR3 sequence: CASSQDSPQFYNEQFF. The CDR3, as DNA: TGTGCCAGCAGCCAAGATAGTCCCCAATTCTACAATGAGCAGTTCTTC.

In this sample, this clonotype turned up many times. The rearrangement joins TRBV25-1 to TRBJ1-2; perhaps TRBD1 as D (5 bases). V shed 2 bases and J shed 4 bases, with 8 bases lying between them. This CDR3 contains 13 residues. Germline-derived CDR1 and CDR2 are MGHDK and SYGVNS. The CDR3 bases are TGTGCCAGCAGTGAAGACAGACCCTATGGCTACACCTTC. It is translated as CASSEDRPYGYTF.

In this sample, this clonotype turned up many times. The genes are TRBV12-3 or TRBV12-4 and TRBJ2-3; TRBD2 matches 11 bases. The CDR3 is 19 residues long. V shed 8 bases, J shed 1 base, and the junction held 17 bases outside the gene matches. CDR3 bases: TGTGCCAGCCTCTACCAGAGTTTAGCGGGGGGGCCCGGCACAGATACGCAGTATTTT. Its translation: CASLYQSLAGGPGTDTQYF.

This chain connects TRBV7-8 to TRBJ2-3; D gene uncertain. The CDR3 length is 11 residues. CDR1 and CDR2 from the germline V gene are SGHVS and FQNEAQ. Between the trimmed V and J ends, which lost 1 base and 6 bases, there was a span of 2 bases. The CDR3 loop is CASSLVDTQYF. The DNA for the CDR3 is TGTGCCAGCAGCTTAGTTGATACGCAGTATTTT.

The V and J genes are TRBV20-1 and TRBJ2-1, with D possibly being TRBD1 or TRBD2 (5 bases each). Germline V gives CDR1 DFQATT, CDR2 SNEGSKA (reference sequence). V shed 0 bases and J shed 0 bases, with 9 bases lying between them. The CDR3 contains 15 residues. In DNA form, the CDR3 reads TGCAGTGCTAGAGACGGGGCAAGCTCCTACAATGAGCAGTTCTTC. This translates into CSARDGASSYNEQFF.

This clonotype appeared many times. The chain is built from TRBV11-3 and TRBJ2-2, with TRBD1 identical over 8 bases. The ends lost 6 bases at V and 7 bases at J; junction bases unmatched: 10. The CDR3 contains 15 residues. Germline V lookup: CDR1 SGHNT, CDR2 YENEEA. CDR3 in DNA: TGTGCCAGCAGACGGACAGGGACGGTTAACGGGGAGCTGTTTTTT. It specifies CASRRTGTVNGELFF.

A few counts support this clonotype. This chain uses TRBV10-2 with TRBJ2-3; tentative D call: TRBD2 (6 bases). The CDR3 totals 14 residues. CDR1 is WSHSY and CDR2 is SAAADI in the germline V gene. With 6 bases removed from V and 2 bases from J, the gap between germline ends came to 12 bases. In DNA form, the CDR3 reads TGCGCCAGCAGCCGGGACTTGATCACAGATACGCAGTATTTT. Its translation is CASSRDLITDTQYF.

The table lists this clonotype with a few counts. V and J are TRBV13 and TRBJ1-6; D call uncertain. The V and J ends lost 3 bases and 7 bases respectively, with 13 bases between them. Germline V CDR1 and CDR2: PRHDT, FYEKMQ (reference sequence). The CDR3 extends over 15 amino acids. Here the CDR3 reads CASSFEGGYNSPLHF. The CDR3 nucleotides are TGTGCCAGCAGCTTTGAAGGAGGGTACAATTCACCCCTCCACTTT.

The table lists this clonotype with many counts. CDR3 protein: CSVALDGSYEQYV. CDR3 sequence (DNA): TGCAGCGTGGCTTTGGACGGGTCCTACGAGCAGTACGTC. The chain has TRBV29-1 and TRBJ2-7; D gene unclear. Germline CDR1 SQVTM, CDR2 ANQGSEA. This CDR3 has 13 amino acids. The V end was cut by 6 bases, the J end by 1 base, with 13 bases between.

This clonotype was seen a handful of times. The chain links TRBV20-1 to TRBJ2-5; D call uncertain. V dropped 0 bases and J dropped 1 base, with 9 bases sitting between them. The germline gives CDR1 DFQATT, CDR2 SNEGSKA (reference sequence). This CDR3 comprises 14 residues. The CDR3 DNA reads TGCAGTGCTAGAGATGTAACTGGCCAAGAGACCCAGTACTTC. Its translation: CSARDVTGQETQYF.

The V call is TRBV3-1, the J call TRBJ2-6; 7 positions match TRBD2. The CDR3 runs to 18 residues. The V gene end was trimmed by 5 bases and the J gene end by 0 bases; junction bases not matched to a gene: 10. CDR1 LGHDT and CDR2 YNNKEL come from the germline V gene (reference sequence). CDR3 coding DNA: TGTGCCAGCAGCGCCATAGGGACTACCAGCTCTGGGGCCAACGTCCTGACTTTC. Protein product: CASSAIGTTSSGANVLTF.